Sequencing of this T cell receptor beta chain was carried out in a study of cytomegalovirus exposure and HLA in healthy donors. The PCR employed 60 Vbeta primers together with 13 Jbeta primers. Produced via immunoSEQ multiplex PCR; TCRdb's table is partial and in-frame only. The sample lists around 150,000 clones, around four fifths occurring once. The study's findings and limits: Researchers reportedly found TCR beta sequences accurately predicted most subjects' HLA-A and HLA-B alleles. Per a later analysis, HLA-associated TCR beta chains showed more clonal expansion than other, equally common TCR beta chains.

The CDR3 has 16 residues. Trimming took 4 bases from V and 4 from J, leaving 20 bases between them. The germline V gene encodes CDR1 MDHEN and CDR2 SYDVKM. In its sample, this clone was seen a few times. Its target is not known. Sequencing was performed on PBMCs. V gene TRBV28 combines with J gene TRBJ2-7; D perhaps matches TRBD2 (6 bases). This TCR was recovered from a man aged 18 to 29 in good health and CMV-seropositive. CDR3 residues: CASSSRGTGRSYEQYF. CDR3 coding DNA: TGTGCCAGCAGTTCCCGGGGGACTGGACGGAGTTACGAGCAGTACTTC.